The rows below give T cell receptor beta chains drawn from one sample of a study of CD8+ T cells in alopecia areata. The data were produced by immunoSEQ multiplex PCR, yet TCRdb's version contains in-frame clones alone and is incomplete. The sample yields around 140,000 clones, 45% to 60% seen once. What was sequenced was CD4+ T cells sorted from blood. These receptors originate from a human donor with alopecia areata. The CDR3 runs from the conserved cysteine through the conserved F or W. D genes are given only for firm matches. Clone size, where shown, is once, few, many, or a class for clones that have expanded.

j_gene,v_gene,d_gene,abundance,CDR3aa,CDR3nt
TRBJ2-1,TRBV5-1,.,few,CASSLSGYPLLNEQFF,TGCGCCAGCAGCCTGAGCGGATATCCCCTCCTCAATGAGCAGTTCTTC
TRBJ2-2,TRBV2,.,.,CASVWENTGELFF,TGTGCCAGCGTTTGGGAGAACACCGGGGAGCTGTTTTTT
TRBJ2-5,TRBV5-4,.,.,CASSDTGPRSVETQYF,TGTGCCAGCAGCGATACAGGACCGCGGAGTGTAGAGACCCAGTACTTC
TRBJ2-5,TRBV30,TRBD1,.,CAWSATGQGETQYF,TGTGCCTGGAGTGCGACAGGGCAGGGAGAGACCCAGTACTTC
TRBJ1-1,TRBV7-7,TRBD1,few,CASSRDSNTEAFF,TGTGCTAGCAGCCGGGACAGCAACACTGAAGCTTTCTTT
TRBJ1-2,TRBV30,.,.,CAWSRQGYTF,TGTGCCTGGAGTCGTCAGGGCTACACCTTC
TRBJ2-5,TRBV18,.,few,CASSPEQETQYF,TGTGCCAGCTCACCCGAACAAGAGACCCAGTACTTC
TRBJ2-7,TRBV29-1,TRBD2,.,CSVLGLAGWGEQYF,TGCAGCGTGCTGGGACTAGCCGGATGGGGCGAGCAGTACTTC
TRBJ2-5,TRBV6-5,TRBD1,.,CASSWDRVVETQYF,TGTGCCAGCAGTTGGGACAGGGTTGTCGAGACCCAGTACTTC
TRBJ2-3,TRBV29-1,.,.,CSVGENTQYF,TGCAGCGTGGGAGAAAATACGCAGTATTTT
TRBJ2-1,TRBV7-9,.,once,CASSGLAKEQFF,TGTGCCAGCAGCGGACTCGCTAAGGAGCAGTTCTTC
TRBJ2-5,TRBV21-1,.,few,CASSTADQETQYF,TGTGCCAGCAGCACCGCAGACCAAGAGACCCAGTACTTC
TRBJ2-7,TRBV5-4,.,.,CASSLDNYEQYF,TGTGCCAGCAGCTTGGATAACTACGAGCAGTACTTC
TRBJ2-5,TRBV29-1,TRBD2,.,CSVAQLAGGQETQYF,TGCAGCGTCGCACAACTAGCGGGAGGACAAGAGACCCAGTACTTC
TRBJ1-1,TRBV7-9,.,.,CASSPHGATEAFF,TGTGCCAGCAGCCCACATGGGGCCACTGAAGCTTTCTTT
TRBJ2-1,TRBV30,.,few,CAWSGRAYNEQFF,TGTGCCTGGAGTGGCAGAGCCTACAATGAGCAGTTCTTC
TRBJ1-1,TRBV2,.,.,CASSDSGENTEAFF,TGTGCCAGCAGTGATTCCGGGGAAAACACTGAAGCTTTCTTT
TRBJ2-3,TRBV9,TRBD1,.,CASSAGQGTDTQYF,TGTGCCAGCAGCGCTGGACAGGGAACAGATACGCAGTATTTT
TRBJ2-7,TRBV2,.,.,CASKRAGDEQYF,TGTGCCAGCAAACGGGCCGGGGACGAGCAGTACTTC
TRBJ2-5,TRBV29-1,.,few,CSGEQGQETQYF,TGCAGCGGGGAACAGGGCCAAGAGACCCAGTACTTC
TRBJ2-7,TRBV7-9,TRBD1,few,CASSLQGSLSYEQYF,TGTGCCAGCAGCCTACAGGGGTCTCTGTCGTACGAGCAGTACTTC
TRBJ2-1,TRBV19,.,.,CASSIRREQFF,TGTGCCAGTAGTATTAGGAGAGAGCAGTTCTTC
TRBJ1-5,TRBV5-1,TRBD1,.,CASSVSGTDNQPQHF,TGCGCCAGCAGCGTGAGCGGGACAGACAATCAGCCCCAGCATTTT
TRBJ2-1,TRBV7-9,TRBD2,.,CASSPGTSPYNEQFF,TGTGCCAGCAGCCCCGGGACTAGCCCCTACAATGAGCAGTTCTTC
TRBJ2-7,TRBV4-1,.,.,CASSQGTGPYEQYF,TGCGCCAGCAGCCAGGGAACCGGCCCTTACGAGCAGTACTTC
TRBJ1-5,TRBV29-1,.,few,CSVGQSNNQPQHF,TGCAGCGTTGGCCAGTCGAACAATCAGCCCCAGCATTTT
TRBJ2-5,TRBV5-1,.,.,CASSFPPGAGERMETQYF,TGCGCCAGCAGCTTCCCCCCCGGGGCAGGGGAGAGGATGGAGACCCAGTACTTC
TRBJ1-3,TRBV30,.,.,CAWSVNSGNTIYF,TGTGCCTGGAGTGTCAACTCTGGAAACACCATATATTTT
TRBJ1-1,TRBV30,TRBD1,.,CAWRGDRGNTEAFF,TGTGCCTGGAGGGGGGACAGGGGGAACACTGAAGCTTTCTTT
TRBJ2-1,TRBV6-5,TRBD2,few,CASSYTGGSYNEQFF,TGTGCCAGCAGTTATACGGGAGGTAGCTACAATGAGCAGTTCTTC
TRBJ2-7,TRBV6-6,.,once,CASGTQGYEQYF,TGTGCCAGCGGTACGCAGGGCTACGAGCAGTACTTC
TRBJ2-5,TRBV11-1,TRBD2,.,CASSSGLAGGFAETQYF,TGTGCCAGCAGCTCCGGACTAGCGGGAGGGTTTGCGGAGACCCAGTACTTC
TRBJ2-1,TRBV7-3,.,.,CASSLQDNEQFF,TGTGCCAGCAGCTTACAGGACAATGAGCAGTTCTTC
TRBJ2-7,TRBV18,TRBD1,.,CASSPRTGRSYEQYF,TGTGCCAGCTCACCACGGACAGGGCGCTCCTACGAGCAGTACTTC
TRBJ2-4,TRBV5-1,TRBD1,few,CASAPGQENIQYF,TGCGCCAGCGCTCCGGGACAGGAGAACATTCAGTACTTC
TRBJ1-4,TRBV23-1,.,few,CAGDGATNEKLFF,TGCGCCGGGGACGGAGCAACTAATGAAAAACTGTTTTTT
TRBJ2-5,TRBV10-3,.,.,CAISDYGVGETQYF,TGTGCCATCAGTGATTACGGGGTCGGAGAGACCCAGTACTTC
TRBJ1-1,TRBV29-1,.,.,CSVSDRGDTEAFF,TGCAGCGTGTCGGACCGGGGGGACACTGAAGCTTTCTTT
TRBJ2-1,TRBV27,TRBD2,few,CASSPRTSGSGGSYNEQFF,TGTGCCAGCAGTCCGCGGACTAGCGGGAGTGGTGGGTCCTACAATGAGCAGTTCTTC
TRBJ2-1,TRBV5-1,.,.,CASSLVQGSYNEQFF,TGCGCCAGCAGCTTAGTACAGGGCTCCTACAATGAGCAGTTCTTC
TRBJ2-1,TRBV5-1,.,.,CASSLTDPNNEQFF,TGCGCCAGCAGCTTGACGGACCCCAACAATGAGCAGTTCTTC
TRBJ1-1,TRBV29-1,.,.,CSVVTGNEAFF,TGCAGCGTTGTGACTGGAAATGAAGCTTTCTTT
TRBJ2-3,TRBV28,.,.,CASSFIDTTDTQYF,TGTGCCAGCAGCTTTATTGACACCACAGATACGCAGTATTTT
TRBJ2-7,TRBV5-1,TRBD1,.,CASSFETGIEQYF,TGCGCCAGCAGTTTCGAGACAGGGATCGAGCAGTACTTC
TRBJ2-5,TRBV5-1,.,few,CASSPHQETQYF,TGCGCCAGCAGCCCTCACCAAGAGACCCAGTACTTC